What follows describes a single T cell receptor (beta chain). Germline lookup yields CDR1 LGHNA and CDR2 YNFKEQ. Trimming removed 0 bases at V and 4 bases at J, with 10 bases between. CDR3 length equals 15 residues. With 60 Vbeta and 13 Jbeta primers, the PCR was carried out. Produced via immunoSEQ multiplex PCR; TCRdb's table is partial and in-frame only. The table includes 100,000 to 150,000 clones, roughly 84% detected once. The data belong to a study of cytomegalovirus exposure and HLA in healthy donors. Sequenced material: PBMCs. The sequence derives from a man aged 50 or older in good health and CMV-seronegative. This chain connects TRBV4-2 to TRBJ1-5; D call uncertain. The CDR3 here is CASSQDPQANQPQHF. DNA for the CDR3: TGTGCCAGCAGCCAAGACCCGCAGGCAAATCAGCCCCAGCATTTT.